The 16 T cell receptor beta chains below were found in one sample sequenced in a study of blood T cells in healthy people across ages (dated by TCRdb to between 2014 and 2017). Library creation used 5' RACE. TCRdb shows the sequencer as Illumina HiSeq 2500. The second PCR ran for about 7 to 11 cycles and used a J-beta primer mix along with a sample-barcoded 5' primer. TCRdb itself trimmed the public reads at Q25 with fastp, ran MiXCR and retained productive beta chains. CDR3 protein duplicates are merged, each entry listing the most common genes and DNA. The sample contains 660,000 or so distinct CDR3 sequences, under 65% of them found a single time. Together, the top ten hold around 37% of the sample. The sample comprised blood. The receptors were gathered from a man between 60 and 70 years old in good health.

The V call is TRBV3-1, the J call TRBJ1-2, with D uncertain. This CDR3 comprises 15 residues. V lost 4 bases to trimming and J lost 2 bases, with 14 bases between them. Per the germline V gene, CDR1 is LGHDT and CDR2 is YNNKEL (reference sequence). The CDR3 region has the DNA TGTGCCAGCAGCCCGAACGCGGCAGCCAACTATGGCTACACCTTC. Residues: CASSPNAAANYGYTF.

This clonotype was seen only a few times. The chain combines TRBV24-1 with TRBJ2-1; 10 bases align to TRBD1. J was trimmed by 4 bases and V by 10 bases; bases with no gene match: 9. The CDR3 is made up of 15 amino acids. From germline, CDR1 is KGHDR and CDR2 SFDVKD. The CDR3 nucleotides read TGTGCCACTAAAAGCCGGGACAGGGGTTACAATGAGCAGTTCTTC. Amino acids: CATKSRDRGYNEQFF.

This chain connects TRBV28 to TRBJ2-7; 7 bases map to TRBD2. The tail of the sequence fits TRBJ2-5 better, so the J call may be wrong. This CDR3 has 14 residues. Germline V CDR1 and CDR2: MDHEN, SYDVKM. The CDR3 DNA reads TGTGCCAGCAGCCCCGTGGGGGGGTCGGAGACCCAGTACTTC. Amino acids: CASSPVGGSETQYF.

This clonotype showed up just a few times. This may arise from a read error, as a much more abundant clone is one base away. This chain links TRBV20-1 with TRBJ2-5; TRBD2 matches 7 bases. The length of the CDR3 is 14 residues. Germline V gives CDR1 DFQATT, CDR2 SNEGSKA (reference sequence). V lost 1 base to trimming and J lost 2 bases; unmatched junction nucleotides: 4. Written as DNA, the CDR3 is TGCAGTGCTAGAGTAACGGGGGGACAAGAGACCCAGTACTTC. It is translated as CSARVTGGQETQYF.

This chain uses TRBV20-1 with TRBJ1-6; 7 bases are shared with TRBD1. Per germline, CDR1 DFQATT and CDR2 SNEGSKA (reference sequence). V shed 0 bases and J 3 bases; nucleotides not matched to a gene: 5. There are 16 residues in the CDR3. The CDR3: CSARDRGGGYNSPLHF. Written as DNA, the CDR3 is TGCAGTGCTAGAGATCGAGGGGGCGGCTATAATTCACCCCTCCACTTT.

The chain employs TRBV6-6 and TRBJ2-3; 7 positions agree with TRBD2. The CDR3 is 16 residues long. Trimming cost V 4 bases and J 9 bases; bases outside gene matches: 16. CDR1 and CDR2 (germline): MNHNY, SVGAGI (reference sequence). This chain's CDR3 is CASSSHASGESGTQYF. The CDR3 coding sequence is TGTGCCAGCAGTTCTCATGCGAGCGGGGAGTCGGGCACGCAGTATTTT.

In its sample, this clonotype was seen a few times. The chain employs TRBV5-1 and TRBJ1-4, with a weak D call TRBD1 (5 bases). Germline V gene lookup returns CDR1 SGHRS and CDR2 YFSETQ. Trimming pared 1 base from V and 5 bases from J, leaving 12 bases between. The CDR3 extends over 15 amino acids. The CDR3 reads CASSLNTGINEKLFF. The CDR3 coding sequence is TGCGCCAGCAGCTTGAATACAGGAATCAATGAAAAACTGTTTTTT.

Remarks on this clonotype: Mismatch with germline at one junction end may stem from a read error. The rearrangement links TRBV12-3 or TRBV12-4 to TRBJ1-1; D call uncertain. The CDR3 totals 14 residues. This CDR3 is CASSVALAATEAFF. CDR3 nucleotide sequence: TGTGCCAGCAGTGTAGCGCTGGCGGCCACTGAAGCTTTCTTT.

This clonotype was counted many times. Relative to the germline gene, one junction end is altered; a read error may explain this. This sequence joins TRBV5-1 and TRBJ2-1, with 8 bases matching TRBD1. Per germline, CDR1 SGHRS and CDR2 YFSETQ. CDR3 length: 13 residues. As DNA, the CDR3 is TGTGCCAGCAGTTCCGGACAGGGCAATGAGCAGTTCTTC. Translation gives CASSSGQGNEQFF.

This chain joins TRBV28 and TRBJ2-7; 7 bases fit TRBD1. J was trimmed by 0 bases and V by 2 bases; bases with no gene match: 4. From germline, CDR1 is MDHEN and CDR2 SYDVKM. CDR3 length equals 15 residues. The CDR3 loop is CASSLDRVLSYEQYF. CDR3 DNA sequence: TGTGCCAGCAGTTTAGACAGGGTCCTCTCCTACGAGCAGTACTTC.

The CDR3 region is CSARDRRGIETQYF. DNA for the CDR3: TGCAGTGCTAGAGATCGAAGGGGGATAGAGACCCAGTACTTC. This sequence joins TRBV20-1 and TRBJ2-5, with D perhaps TRBD1 (6 bases). V lost 0 bases and J lost 4, with 12 bases in between. The CDR3 consists of 14 residues. CDR1 and CDR2 from the germline V gene are DFQATT and SNEGSKA (reference sequence).

J is TRBJ1-5 and V is TRBV25-1; D gene uncertain. V lost 8 bases, J lost 3 bases, and 8 bases lay in between. The CDR3 is 12 amino acids. Per germline, CDR1 MGHDK and CDR2 SYGVNS. The CDR3 region has the DNA TGTGCCAGCTCTTCATTCAATCAGCCCCAGCATTTT. It translates to CASSSFNQPQHF.

The chain's CDR3 is CASSLVRDWMENIQYF. CDR3 bases: TGTGCCAGCAGCTTAGTGCGGGACTGGATGGAAAACATTCAGTACTTC. V and J are TRBV11-2 and TRBJ2-4; D is possibly TRBD2 (6 bases). CDR1 and CDR2 (germline): SGHAT, FQNNGV. Trimming removed 1 base at V and 5 bases at J, with 15 bases between. This CDR3 is built from 16 residues.

The chain recombines TRBV28 with TRBJ1-5; TRBD1 agrees at 9 bases. Looked up from germline, CDR1 is MDHEN and CDR2 is SYDVKM. The CDR3 loop spans 14 amino acids. The V gene end was trimmed by 5 bases and the J gene end by 2 bases; junction bases not matched to a gene: 1. In DNA, the CDR3 is TGTGCCAGCAGTACAGGGGGCGGCAATCAGCCCCAGCATTTT. Its translation is CASSTGGGNQPQHF.

The genes are TRBV21-1 and TRBJ2-7; the table assigns TRBD1, which was not confirmed against the DNA. TRBV21-1 corresponds to a pseudogene. The CDR3 consists of 15 residues. CDR3 bases: TGTGCCAGCAGCTCTCTCCGGGACAGGTGGTACGAGCAGTACTTC. This encodes CASSSLRDRWYEQYF.

The V call is TRBV6-5, the J call TRBJ2-7; 13 bases align to TRBD2. After removal of 5 bases from V and 3 bases from J, the junction contained 7 bases not matched to a gene. Germline CDR1 and CDR2: MNHEY and SVGAGI. The CDR3 is 16 amino acids. The CDR3 sequence: CASSRTSGGPYYEQYF. The CDR3 bases are TGTGCCAGCAGTCGGACTAGCGGGGGCCCCTACTACGAGCAGTACTTC.